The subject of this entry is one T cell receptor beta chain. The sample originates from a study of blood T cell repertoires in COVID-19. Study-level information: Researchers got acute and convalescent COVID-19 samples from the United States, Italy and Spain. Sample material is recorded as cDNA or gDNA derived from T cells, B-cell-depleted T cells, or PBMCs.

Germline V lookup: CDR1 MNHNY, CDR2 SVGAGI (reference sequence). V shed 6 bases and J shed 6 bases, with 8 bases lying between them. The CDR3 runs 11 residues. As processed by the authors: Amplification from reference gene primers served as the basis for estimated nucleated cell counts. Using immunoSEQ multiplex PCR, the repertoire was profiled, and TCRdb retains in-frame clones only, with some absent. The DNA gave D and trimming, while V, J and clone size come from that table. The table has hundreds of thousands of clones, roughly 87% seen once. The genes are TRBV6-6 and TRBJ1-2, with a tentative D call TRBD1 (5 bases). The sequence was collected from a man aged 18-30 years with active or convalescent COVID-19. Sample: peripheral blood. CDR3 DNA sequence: TGTGCCAGCAGCAGGGTGGATGGCTACACCTTC. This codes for CASSRVDGYTF.